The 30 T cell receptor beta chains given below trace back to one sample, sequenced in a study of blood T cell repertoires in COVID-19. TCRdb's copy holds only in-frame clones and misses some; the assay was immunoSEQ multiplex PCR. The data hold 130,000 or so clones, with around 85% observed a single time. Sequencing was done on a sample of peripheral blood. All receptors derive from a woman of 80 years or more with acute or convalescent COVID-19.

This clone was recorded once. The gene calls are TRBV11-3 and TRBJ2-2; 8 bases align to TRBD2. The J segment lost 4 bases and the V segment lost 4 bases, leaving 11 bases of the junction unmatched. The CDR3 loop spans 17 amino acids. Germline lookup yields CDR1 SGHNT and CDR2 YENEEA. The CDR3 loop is CASSSHREGRGTGELFF. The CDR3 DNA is TGTGCCAGCAGCTCACATCGGGAGGGCCGGGGCACCGGGGAGCTGTTTTTT.

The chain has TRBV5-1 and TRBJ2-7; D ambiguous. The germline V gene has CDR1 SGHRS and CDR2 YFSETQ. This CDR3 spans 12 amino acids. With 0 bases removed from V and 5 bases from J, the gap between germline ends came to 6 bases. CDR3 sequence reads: CASSLAPNEQYF. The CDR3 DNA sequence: TGCGCCAGCAGCTTGGCGCCTAACGAGCAGTACTTC.

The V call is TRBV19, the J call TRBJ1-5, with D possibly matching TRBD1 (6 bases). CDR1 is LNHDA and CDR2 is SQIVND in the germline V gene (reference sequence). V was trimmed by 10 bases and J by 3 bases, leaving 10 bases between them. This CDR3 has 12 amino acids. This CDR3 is CATQGSNQPQHF. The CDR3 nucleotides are TGTGCCACCCAGGGGTCCAATCAGCCCCAGCATTTT.

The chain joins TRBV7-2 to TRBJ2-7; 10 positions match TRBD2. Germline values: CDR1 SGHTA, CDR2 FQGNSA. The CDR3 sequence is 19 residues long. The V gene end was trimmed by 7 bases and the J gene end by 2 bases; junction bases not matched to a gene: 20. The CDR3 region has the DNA TGTGCCAGCATCCATACCCCTAATACTAGCGGGACTCACCCCTACGAGCAGTACTTC. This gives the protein CASIHTPNTSGTHPYEQYF.

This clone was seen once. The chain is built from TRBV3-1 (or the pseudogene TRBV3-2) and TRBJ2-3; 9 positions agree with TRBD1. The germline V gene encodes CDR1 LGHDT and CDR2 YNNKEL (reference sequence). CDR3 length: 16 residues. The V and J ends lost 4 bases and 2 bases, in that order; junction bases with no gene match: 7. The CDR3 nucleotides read TGTGCCAGCAGCCGACGGGGACAGGGCGACACAGATACGCAGTATTTT. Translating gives CASSRRGQGDTDTQYF.

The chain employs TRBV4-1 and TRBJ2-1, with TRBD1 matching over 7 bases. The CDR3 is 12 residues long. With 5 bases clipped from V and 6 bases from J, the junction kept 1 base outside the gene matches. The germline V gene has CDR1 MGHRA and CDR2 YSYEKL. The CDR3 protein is CASSSGGNEQFF. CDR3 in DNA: TGCGCCAGCAGCTCAGGGGGCAATGAGCAGTTCTTC.

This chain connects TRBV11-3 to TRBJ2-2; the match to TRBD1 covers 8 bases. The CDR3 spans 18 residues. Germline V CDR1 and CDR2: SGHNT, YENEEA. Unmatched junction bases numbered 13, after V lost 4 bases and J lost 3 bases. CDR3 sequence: CASSYGQGAVLDTGELFF. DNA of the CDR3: TGTGCCAGCAGCTACGGACAGGGTGCGGTTTTGGACACCGGGGAGCTGTTTTTT.

DNA for the CDR3: TGTGCCAGCATTGACCCCCCTCAGGGCCCGAACACTGAAGCTTTCTTT. Translated: CASIDPPQGPNTEAFF. The chain is built from TRBV27 and TRBJ1-1; the D gene is possibly TRBD1 (5 bases). In germline, CDR1 is MNHEY, CDR2 SMNVEV (reference sequence). The CDR3 sequence is 16 residues long. V lost 7 bases and J lost 1, with 19 bases in between.

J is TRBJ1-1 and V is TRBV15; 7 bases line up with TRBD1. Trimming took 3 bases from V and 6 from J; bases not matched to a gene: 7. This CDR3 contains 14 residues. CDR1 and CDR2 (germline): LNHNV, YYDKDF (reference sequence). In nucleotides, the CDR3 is TGTGCCACCAGCAGCAGGGGGTCGAGTCCTGAAGCTTTCTTT. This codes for CATSSRGSSPEAFF.

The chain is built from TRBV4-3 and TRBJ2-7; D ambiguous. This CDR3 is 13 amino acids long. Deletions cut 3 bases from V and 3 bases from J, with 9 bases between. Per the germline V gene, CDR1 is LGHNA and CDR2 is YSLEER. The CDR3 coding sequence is TGCGCCAGCAGCCATGAGCGTAACTACGAGCAGTACTTC. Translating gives CASSHERNYEQYF.

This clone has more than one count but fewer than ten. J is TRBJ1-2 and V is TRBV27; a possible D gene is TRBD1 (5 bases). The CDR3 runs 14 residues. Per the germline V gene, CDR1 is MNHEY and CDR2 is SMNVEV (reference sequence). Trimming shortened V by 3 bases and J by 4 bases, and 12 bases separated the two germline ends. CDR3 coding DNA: TGTGCCAGCAGTTTGGTGGGGCGGGGCTATGGCTACACCTTC. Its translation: CASSLVGRGYGYTF.

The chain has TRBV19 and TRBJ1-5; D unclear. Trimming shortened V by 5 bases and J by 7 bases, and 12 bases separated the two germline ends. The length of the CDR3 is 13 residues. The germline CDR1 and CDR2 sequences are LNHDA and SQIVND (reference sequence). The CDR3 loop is CASSAQAEQPQHF. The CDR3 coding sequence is TGTGCCAGTAGTGCCCAGGCCGAACAGCCCCAGCATTTT.

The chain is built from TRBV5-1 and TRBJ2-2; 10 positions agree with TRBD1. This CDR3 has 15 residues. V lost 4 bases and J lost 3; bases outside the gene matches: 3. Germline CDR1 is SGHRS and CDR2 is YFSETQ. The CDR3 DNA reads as TGCGCCAGCAGCCAGGACAGGGGGGACACCGGGGAGCTGTTTTTT. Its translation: CASSQDRGDTGELFF.

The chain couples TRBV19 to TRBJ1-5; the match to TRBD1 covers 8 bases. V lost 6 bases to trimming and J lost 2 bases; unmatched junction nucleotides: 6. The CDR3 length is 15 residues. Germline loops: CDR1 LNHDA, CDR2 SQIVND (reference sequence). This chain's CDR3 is CASREDRARNQPQHF. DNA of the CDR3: TGTGCCAGTAGGGAGGACAGGGCCCGCAATCAGCCCCAGCATTTT. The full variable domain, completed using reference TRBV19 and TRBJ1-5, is DGGITQSPKYLFRKEGQNVTLSCEQNLNHDAMYWYRQDPGQGLRLIYYSQIVNDFQKGDIAEGYSVSREKKESFPLTVTSAQKNPTAFYLCASREDRARNQPQHFGDGTRLSIL.

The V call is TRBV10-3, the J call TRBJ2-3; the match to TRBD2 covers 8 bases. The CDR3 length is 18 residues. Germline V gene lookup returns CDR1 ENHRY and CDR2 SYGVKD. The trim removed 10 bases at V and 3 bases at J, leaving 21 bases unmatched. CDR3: CATGGGHRASGRTDTQYF. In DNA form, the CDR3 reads TGTGCCACCGGGGGGGGGCATCGGGCTAGCGGCAGAACAGATACGCAGTATTTT.

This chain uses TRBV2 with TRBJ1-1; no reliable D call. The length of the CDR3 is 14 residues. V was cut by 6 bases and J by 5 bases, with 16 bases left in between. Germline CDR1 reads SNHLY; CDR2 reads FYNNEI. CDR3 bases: TGTGCCAGCAGGAGGAATAGCCCGGGGACTGAAGCTTTCTTT. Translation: CASRRNSPGTEAFF.

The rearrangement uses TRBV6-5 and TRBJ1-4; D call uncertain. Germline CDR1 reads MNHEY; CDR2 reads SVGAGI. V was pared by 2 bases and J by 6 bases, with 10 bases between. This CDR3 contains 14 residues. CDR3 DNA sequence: TGTGCCAGCAGTTACGGCCAGGATTATGAAAAACTGTTTTTT. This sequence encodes CASSYGQDYEKLFF.

This CDR3 reads CASSFSGIAGDLLETQYF. The DNA for the CDR3 is TGTGCCAGCAGCTTTTCAGGGATAGCGGGAGACCTCCTTGAGACCCAGTACTTC. The chain carries TRBV7-2 and TRBJ2-5, with 9 positions matching TRBD2. The V gene end was trimmed by 3 bases and the J gene end by 5 bases; junction bases not matched to a gene: 16. Per the germline V gene, CDR1 is SGHTA and CDR2 is FQGNSA. The CDR3 is 18 amino acids.

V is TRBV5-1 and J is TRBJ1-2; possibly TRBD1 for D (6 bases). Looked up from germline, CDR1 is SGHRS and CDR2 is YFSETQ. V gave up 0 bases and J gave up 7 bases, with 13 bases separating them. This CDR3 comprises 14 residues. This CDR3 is CASSLGTATGGYTF. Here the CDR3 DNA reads TGCGCCAGCAGCTTGGGGACAGCGACAGGTGGCTACACCTTC.

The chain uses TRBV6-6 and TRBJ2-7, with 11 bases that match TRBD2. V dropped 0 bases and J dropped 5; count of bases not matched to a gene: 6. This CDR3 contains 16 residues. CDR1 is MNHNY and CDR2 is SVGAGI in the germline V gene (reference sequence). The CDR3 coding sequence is TGTGCCAGCAGTTACTCGGCTAGCGGGGGGTCCAACGAGCAGTACTTC. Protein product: CASSYSASGGSNEQYF.

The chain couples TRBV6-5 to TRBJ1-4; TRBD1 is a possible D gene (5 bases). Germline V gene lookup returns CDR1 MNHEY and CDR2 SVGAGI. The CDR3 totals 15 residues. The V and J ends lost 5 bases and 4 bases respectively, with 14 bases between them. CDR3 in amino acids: CASSRTRAFNEKLFF. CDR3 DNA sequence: TGTGCCAGCAGTAGAACCAGGGCGTTTAATGAAAAACTGTTTTTT.

The chain's CDR3 is CASSYGGPPDGYTF. For the CDR3, the DNA is TGTGCCAGCAGTTACGGGGGCCCCCCGGATGGCTACACCTTC. The rearrangement joins TRBV6-2 or TRBV6-3 to TRBJ1-2; perhaps TRBD1 as D (6 bases). V lost 2 bases and J 6 bases, leaving 13 bases between the germline ends. This CDR3 spans 14 amino acids. Germline CDR1 MNHEY, CDR2 SVGEGT.

The chain's CDR3 is CASSGAYSGANVLTF. Written as DNA, the CDR3 is TGTGCCAGCAGCGGAGCCTACTCTGGGGCCAACGTCCTGACTTTC. The chain has TRBV7-2 and TRBJ2-6; D uncertain. There are 15 residues in the CDR3. V lost 5 bases to trimming and J lost 0 bases, with 8 bases between them. The V gene's germline CDR1 is SGHTA and CDR2 FQGNSA.

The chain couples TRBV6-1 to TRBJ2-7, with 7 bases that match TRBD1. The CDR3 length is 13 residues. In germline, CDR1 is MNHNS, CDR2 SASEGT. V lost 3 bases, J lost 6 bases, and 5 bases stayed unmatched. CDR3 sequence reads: CASSDRQGREQYF. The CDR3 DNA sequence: TGTGCCAGCAGTGATAGACAGGGTCGCGAGCAGTACTTC.

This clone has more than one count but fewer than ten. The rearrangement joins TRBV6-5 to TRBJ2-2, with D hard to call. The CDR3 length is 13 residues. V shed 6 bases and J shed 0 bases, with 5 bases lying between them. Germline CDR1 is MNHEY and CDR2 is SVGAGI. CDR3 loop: CASSPANTGELFF. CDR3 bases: TGTGCCAGCAGCCCGGCGAACACCGGGGAGCTGTTTTTT.

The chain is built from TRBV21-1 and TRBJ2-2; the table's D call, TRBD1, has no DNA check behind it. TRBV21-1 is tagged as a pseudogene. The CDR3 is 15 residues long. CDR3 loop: CASTMDRGRVGELFF. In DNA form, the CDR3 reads TGTGCCAGCACCATGGACAGGGGGCGTGTCGGGGAGCTGTTTTTT.

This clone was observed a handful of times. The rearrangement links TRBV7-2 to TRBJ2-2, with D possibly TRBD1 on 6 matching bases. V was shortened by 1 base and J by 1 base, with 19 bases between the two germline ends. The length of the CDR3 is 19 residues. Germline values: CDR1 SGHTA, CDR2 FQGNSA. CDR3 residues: CASSLVPNQPGQNTGELFF. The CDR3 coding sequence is TGTGCCAGCAGCTTAGTACCGAATCAGCCGGGACAGAACACCGGGGAGCTGTTTTTT.

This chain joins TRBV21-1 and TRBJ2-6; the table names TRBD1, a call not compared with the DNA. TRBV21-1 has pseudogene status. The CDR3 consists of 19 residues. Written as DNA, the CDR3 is TGTGCCAGCAGCAAAGTCCGTCAGGGCCCATTCTCTGGGGCCAACGTCCTGACTTTC. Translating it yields CASSKVRQGPFSGANVLTF.

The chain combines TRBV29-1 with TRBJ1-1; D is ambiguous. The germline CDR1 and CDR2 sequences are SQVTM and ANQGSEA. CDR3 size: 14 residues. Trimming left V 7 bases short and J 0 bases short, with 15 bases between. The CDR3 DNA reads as TGCAGCGCTGACACTCCGAGCGTGAACACTGAAGCTTTCTTT. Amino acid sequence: CSADTPSVNTEAFF. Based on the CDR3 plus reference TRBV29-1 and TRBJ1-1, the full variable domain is SAVISQKPSRDICQRGTSLTIQCQVDSQVTMMFWYRQQPGQSLTLIATANQGSEATYESGFVIDKFPISRPNLTFSTLTVSNMSPEDSSIYLCSADTPSVNTEAFFGQGTRLTVV.

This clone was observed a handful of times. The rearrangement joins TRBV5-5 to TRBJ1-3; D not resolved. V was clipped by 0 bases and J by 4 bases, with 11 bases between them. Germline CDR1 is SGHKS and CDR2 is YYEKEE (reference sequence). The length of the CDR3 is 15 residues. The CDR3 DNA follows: TGTGCCAGCAGCTTGGTCCAGGTTCTAGGAAACACCATATATTTT. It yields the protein CASSLVQVLGNTIYF. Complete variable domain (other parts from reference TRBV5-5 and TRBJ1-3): DAGVTQSPTHLIKTRGQQVTLRCSPISGHKSVSWYQQVLGQGPQFIFQYYEKEERGRGNFPDRFSARQFPNYSSELNVNALLLGDSALYLCASSLVQVLGNTIYFGEGSWLTVV.